Listed here is a single T cell receptor (beta chain). This clonotype has at least ten counts. The target of this receptor is not known. No base quality information exists; no much larger clone differs at one position. These data originate in a study of T cells after yellow fever vaccination (dated 2019 in TCRdb). Background for the entire study: The SMART-Seq v4 Ultra Low Input RNA kit was used to prepare libraries from fractions with low cell numbers. Bulk TCR alpha and beta repertoires were sequenced longitudinally to track T-cell clones before and after primary and booster YFV17D yellow fever vaccination. Two healthy male donors made up the cohort, one aged 18 to 30 years and the other aged 30 to 40 years. Blood was collected at multiple timepoints before and after primary and secondary immunization, and bulk PBMC replicates and cell subsets were isolated.

Overall results and qualifications from the work: The secondary T-cell response was found to be weaker but faster than the primary response, with a peak reached on day 5 rather than on day 15. Computational filtering was needed because FACS-sorted repertoires could contain abundant contaminating clonotypes from the bulk population. A small share of clonotypes was detected in both CD4 and CD8 compartments, with the overlap likely arising from convergent recombination. Only a couple of donors were included in the study, so the extent to which the findings can be generalized is limited. After the booster, most of the clones that had expanded following primary vaccination were detected again (roughly 96% of CD4 and 80% to 90% of CD8), which suggests that memory was broadly maintained.

TCR cDNA was made using 5'RACE template switching, a step that added a universal primer site and unique molecular identifiers. Priming for cDNA synthesis came from both the TCR alpha and TCR beta constant segments. Library amplification used two PCR steps, and the second PCR step added sample barcodes and sequencing adapters. Sequencing of the libraries was done on either Illumina HiSeq 2500 (2x100 bp) or NovaSeq (2x150 bp). Per the authors' processing: Reads were demultiplexed and collapsed into UMI consensus sequences with MIGEC, and V(D)J alignment was performed with MiXCR. Using edgeR on replicate PBMC samples, clonotypes were called vaccine-responding if FDR was below 0.01 and the log2 fold change was above 5 up to day 15. Each bulk clonotype was labeled CD4 or CD8 based on which sequenced repertoire, CD4 or CD8, contained the clonotype at higher abundance. TCRdb passed the public sequencing reads through fastp at Q25 and MiXCR, retaining productive beta sequences. Rows matching on CDR3 protein sequence are summarized as one entry with the most common DNA and genes. What appears here as the V and J calls and clone size reflects TCRdb's work, not the paper's. The sample table contains about 29,000 distinct CDR3 sequences; only one count was recorded for 5% to 6% of them. The ten largest clones capture more than 40% of the sample.

The label giving this sample's treatment or condition can be read as: live attenuated yellow fever vaccine strain. A standard Ficoll-Paque protocol was used to isolate PBMCs from peripheral blood. Dynabeads CD4 and CD8 positive selection kits were used to isolate the CD4 and CD8 T-cell fractions. TriZol was used to extract RNA from bulk PBMCs, from CD4 and CD8 fractions, and from dextramer-positive and dextramer-negative fractions. From the germline V gene, CDR1 is SGHRS and CDR2 is YFSETQ. Taken from cysteine to phenylalanine, the CDR3 has 17 residues. Here the CDR3 DNA is all that survives: 51 bases in frame from base 1. Compared with germline, V lacks 4 bases and J lacks 10 bases; bases without a gene match: 20.

The sequences come from CD8+ T cells sorted from PBMCs, collected 10 days after the yellow fever booster vaccination. This clonotype originated in a man aged 25-45 years who received the YFV17D yellow fever vaccine. The V gene is TRBV5-1 and the J gene is TRBJ2-4; the central 7 bases match TRBD2. The DNA reads TGCGCCAGCAGCCCTCCCGTCAGCGGGACGACGCCACAAATTCAGTACTTC. This codes for CASSPPVSGTTPQIQYF. The variable domain in full, with residues beyond the CDR3 obtained from the reference TRBV5-1 and TRBJ2-4 genes, is KAGVTQTPRYLIKTRGQQVTLSCSPISGHRSVSWYQQTPGQGLQFLFEYFSETQRNKGNFPGRFSGRQFSNSRSEMNVSTLELGDSALYLCASSPPVSGTTPQIQYFGAGTRLSVL.